The 8 T cell receptor beta chains below were found in one sample sequenced in a study of cytomegalovirus exposure and HLA in healthy donors. Amplification used 60 Vbeta primers and 13 Jbeta primers. Some clones are missing from TCRdb's copy, which holds only in-frame ones; the method was immunoSEQ multiplex PCR. The sample has fewer than 150,000 clones, 65% to 90% seen once. The sequenced material came from PBMCs. Receptors were obtained from a female donor in good health and CMV-seronegative.

The chain is built from TRBV19 and TRBJ2-7; TRBD1 matches 8 bases. J gave up 2 bases and V 6 bases, and 6 bases lay outside the gene matches. This CDR3 has 14 amino acids. Germline lookup yields CDR1 LNHDA and CDR2 SQIVND (reference sequence). The CDR3 nucleotides read TGTGCCAGTAGCCATGGACAGGGCCCCTACGAGCAGTACTTC. It yields the protein CASSHGQGPYEQYF.

In regard to this clone: A much larger clone lies a single base off, so this may be a read error. The missing conserved phenylalanine or tryptophan at the end of this CDR3 makes a read error likely. This rearrangement joins TRBV2 to TRBJ1-1; 11 bases map to TRBD1. The CDR3 spans 14 residues. Germline-derived CDR1 and CDR2 are SNHLY and FYNNEI. Trimming took 3 bases from V and 8 from J; bases not matched to a gene: 5. The CDR3 DNA is TGTGCCAGCAGTGAGGGAAGGACAGGGGGCGAAGCTTTCGTT. Translated, it gives CASSEGRTGGEAFV.

The chain's CDR3 is CAWSVGTGMNTEAFF. CDR3 coding DNA: TGTGCCTGGAGTGTAGGGACAGGGATGAACACTGAAGCTTTCTTT. The V and J genes are TRBV30 and TRBJ1-1; 9 nucleotides match TRBD1. Germline V gene sequence: CDR1 GTSNPN, CDR2 SVGIG (reference sequence). V was clipped by 0 bases and J by 0 bases; unmatched bases: 2. The CDR3 runs 15 residues. The full variable domain, with the rest looked up from reference TRBV30 and TRBJ1-1, is SQTIHQWPATLVQPVGSPLSLECTVEGTSNPNLYWYRQAAGRGLQLLFYSVGIGQISSEVPQNLSASRPQDRQFILSSKKLLLSDSGFYLCAWSVGTGMNTEAFFGQGTRLTVV.

The rearrangement uses TRBV4-1 and TRBJ1-1; D call uncertain. V was trimmed by 4 bases and J by 6 bases, leaving 15 bases between them. The V gene's germline CDR1 is MGHRA and CDR2 YSYEKL. There are 14 residues in the CDR3. CDR3 coding DNA: TGCGCCAGCAGCCGGCCGGCGTTGCGGGCTGAAGCTTTCTTT. It specifies CASSRPALRAEAFF.

The gene calls are TRBV6-5 and TRBJ2-2, with 7 bases that match TRBD2. The germline V gene encodes CDR1 MNHEY and CDR2 SVGAGI. The CDR3 runs to 15 residues. The V gene end was trimmed by 2 bases and the J gene end by 5 bases; junction bases not matched to a gene: 5. In nucleotides, the CDR3 is TGTGCCAGCAGTTACCGCGGGAGAGGGACCGGGGAGCTGTTTTTT. Its translation: CASSYRGRGTGELFF.

This clone was detected only a few times. The V and J genes are TRBV6-1 and TRBJ2-5; 11 bases are shared with TRBD1. The J segment lost 1 base and the V segment lost 4 bases, leaving 5 bases of the junction unmatched. CDR1 and CDR2 from the germline V gene are MNHNS and SASEGT. The CDR3 contains 16 residues. CDR3 bases: TGTGCCAGCAGTGTCCGGGACAGGGGGATCCAAGAGACCCAGTACTTC. It codes for CASSVRDRGIQETQYF.

V usage is TRBV18 and J usage is TRBJ2-3; 8 bases agree with TRBD2. The CDR3 covers 15 residues. CDR1 is KGHSH and CDR2 is LQKENI in the germline V gene. V was pared by 5 bases and J by 6 bases, with 10 bases of the junction left unmatched. The CDR3 coding sequence is TGTGCCAGCTCATACTCGGCGGGAGGCCGGGATACGCAGTATTTT. Translation: CASSYSAGGRDTQYF.

The rearrangement uses TRBV5-1 and TRBJ2-3; D is possibly TRBD1 (6 bases). V was pared by 0 bases and J by 0 bases, with 11 bases between. This CDR3 comprises 16 residues. Per the germline V gene, CDR1 is SGHRS and CDR2 is YFSETQ. The CDR3 sequence: CASSLVGQTSTDTQYF. The CDR3 coding sequence is TGCGCCAGCAGCTTGGTCGGACAGACTAGCACAGATACGCAGTATTTT.